This T cell receptor beta chain was recorded in a study of T cell responses to AZD1222 COVID-19 vaccine. Study in general: Both about-4-week and about-12-week second-dose recipients were combined.

Sequenced by immunoSEQ multiplex PCR; TCRdb stores in-frame clones only, minus some. Found here are 85,000 to 100,000 clones, about 72% of them singletons; the top ten hold over 20%. Germline V CDR1 and CDR2: GTSNPN, SVGIG (reference sequence). V gave up 3 bases and J gave up 5 bases, with 11 bases separating them. This CDR3 region has 13 residues. This clonotype originated in an adult in good health. The rearrangement uses TRBV30 and TRBJ1-5; D gene ambiguous. This material consisted of peripheral blood, taken on day 0 of AZD1222 vaccination. CDR3 loop: CAWSPSDYQPQHF. The CDR3 DNA sequence: TGTGCCTGGAGCCCCAGTGATTATCAGCCCCAGCATTTT.